The rows below give T cell receptor beta chains drawn from one sample of a study of response to subunit inactivated influenza vaccine. TCRdb ran MiXCR on the RT-PCR reads and lists one entry per CDR3 protein. Of about 650,000 distinct CDR3 sequences listed, around a sixth are singletons. Sequences were derived from PBMCs from blood, sampled about 13 days after vaccination. Receptors originate from a man aged 45-65 years who received an inactivated influenza vaccine. The CDR3 runs from the conserved cysteine through the conserved F or W. A D gene is named only where the DNA matches it firmly. Clone size, where shown, is once, few, many, or a class for clones that have expanded.

TRBV7-2	NA	NA	TRBJ2-5	CASSYRIQETQYF	TGTGCCAGCAGTTACAGGATCCAAGAGACCCAGTACTTC
TRBV4-1	TRBD1	few	TRBJ1-4	CASSQEPNRGGEKLFF	TGCGCCAGCAGCCAAGAGCCTAACAGGGGGGGTGAAAAACTGTTTTTT
TRBV7-8	NA	many	TRBJ2-3	CASSVWRVTDTQYF	TGTGCCAGCAGCGTTTGGCGGGTCACAGATACGCAGTATTTT
TRBV7-9	TRBD2	few	TRBJ2-3	CASSFPGRGITDTQYF	TGTGCCAGCAGCTTTCCCGGGAGGGGCATCACAGATACGCAGTATTTT
TRBV30	TRBD2	NA	TRBJ2-4	CAWSVAGLAKNIQYF	TGTGCCTGGAGTGTAGCGGGGTTAGCCAAAAACATTCAGTACTTC
TRBV14	NA	few	TRBJ2-7	CASSRPVGDPHYEQYF	TGTGCCAGCAGCCGACCTGTCGGGGATCCCCACTACGAGCAGTACTTC
TRBV20-1	NA	few	TRBJ1-5	CSAWRSQAQHF	TGCAGTGCTTGGCGGAGCCAGGCCCAGCATTTT
TRBV24-1	NA	NA	TRBJ2-1	CATSDTPASNEQFF	TGTGCCACCAGTGATACGCCGGCGAGTAATGAGCAGTTCTTC
TRBV6-2/TRBV6-3	NA	few	TRBJ2-1	CASSSTDRSRYNEQFF	TGTGCCAGCAGTAGCACCGACAGGAGCCGTTACAATGAGCAGTTCTTC
TRBV7-9	NA	NA	TRBJ1-1	CASSLFDRTEAFF	TGTGCCAGCAGCCTTTTCGACAGGACTGAAGCTTTCTTT
TRBV3-1	TRBD2	NA	TRBJ2-1	CASSQDEAGVGDEQFF	TGTGCCAGCAGCCAAGATGAGGCGGGAGTTGGGGATGAGCAGTTCTTC
TRBV7-9	NA	NA	TRBJ1-2	CASSGTSNGYTF	TGTGCCAGCAGCGGTACGTCCAATGGCTACACCTTC
TRBV4-1	NA	many	TRBJ1-4	CASSQEGAGEKLFF	TGCGCCAGCAGCCAAGAGGGGGCAGGCGAAAAACTGTTTTTT
TRBV3-1	NA	NA	TRBJ2-1	CASSPPGGASNEQFF	TGTGCCAGCAGCCCCCCGGGCGGGGCAAGCAATGAGCAGTTCTTC
TRBV10-1	TRBD2	NA	TRBJ2-5	CASSEFLAGGPQETQYF	TGCGCCAGCAGTGAGTTCCTAGCGGGGGGCCCTCAAGAGACCCAGTACTTC
TRBV11-2	TRBD2	NA	TRBJ2-7	CASSWSGGPSYEQYF	TGTGCCAGCAGCTGGAGCGGGGGGCCTTCCTACGAGCAGTACTTC
TRBV5-1	NA	few	TRBJ2-1	CASGPAESMGYNEQFF	TGCGCCAGCGGCCCCGCTGAGAGCATGGGCTACAATGAGCAGTTCTTC
TRBV5-6	TRBD2	many	TRBJ2-5	CASSLGLAGHGPLQETQYF	TGTGCCAGCAGCTTGGGACTAGCGGGCCACGGGCCCCTCCAAGAGACCCAGTACTTC